This T cell receptor (beta chain) was recovered during a study of blood T cell repertoires in COVID-19. About the study: The United States, Italy and Spain supplied acute and convalescent COVID-19 samples.

Methods used by the authors: Nucleated cell number was recorded as an estimate derived from reference gene primer amplification. Repertoires were generated with immunoSEQ multiplex PCR, while TCRdb's copy carries only in-frame clones and drops some. Clonal size and the V and J genes are those of that table, whereas D and trimming came from the DNA. There are around 72,000 clones in the sample; roughly 76% occur only once, and roughly 22% lies in the top ten. Germline V gene sequence: CDR1 SGHVS, CDR2 FQNEAQ. The CDR3 is 16 residues long. Deletions cut 5 bases from V and 1 base from J, with 17 bases between.

The clonotype was recovered from a woman between 70 and 85 years old with acute or convalescent COVID-19. This sequence joins TRBV7-8 and TRBJ1-1, with a possible D match to TRBD1 (5 bases). The specimen sequenced was peripheral blood. CDR3 in DNA: TGTGCCAGCAGCCTCAAACAGGAGAACCAGAACACTGAAGCTTTCTTT. Its protein product is CASSLKQENQNTEAFF.